These T cell receptor beta chains were read from a single sample in a study of T-cell memory formation after mild COVID-19. TCRdb re-called the 5' RACE reads with MiXCR, one entry per CDR3 protein. This table has about 430,000 distinct CDR3 sequences, approximately 19% appearing once. Source material: PBMCs or a T cell subset sorted from them (not recorded which). These receptor sequences come from a man aged 18 to 35 who had mild COVID-19 (a few samples of this study predate the infection). Cell type and time point are not known. Both conserved end residues are part of each CDR3. The D gene is left open where the match is weak. Rows may omit the clone size; those that give it use once, few, many or a size class.

v_call	j_call	clone_size	cdr3_length	d_call	cdr3_nt	cdr3_aa
TRBV12-5	TRBJ2-7	.	17	.	TGTGCTAGTGGTTTGGCCCCACGGCCGGGGACCCCCTACGAGCAGTACTTC	CASGLAPRPGTPYEQYF
TRBV11-2	TRBJ2-4	few	16	TRBD1	TGTGCCAGCAGCTCACTGACAGGGTGGATTCAAAACATTCAGTACTTC	CASSSLTGWIQNIQYF
TRBV6-6	TRBJ2-7	many	15	TRBD1	TGTGCCAGCACCCTGGACAGGGGACCTTACTACGAGCAGTACTTC	CASTLDRGPYYEQYF
TRBV10-2	TRBJ2-1	few	15	TRBD2	TGCGCCAGCAGTGAAATTAGCGGGGGCTACAATGAGCAGTTCTTC	CASSEISGGYNEQFF
TRBV10-3	TRBJ2-5	.	16	TRBD2	TGTGCCATCGGCCTTCTAGCGGGGGGGGCCCGGGAGACCCAGTACTTC	CAIGLLAGGARETQYF
TRBV4-3	TRBJ2-1	.	14	.	TGCGCCAGCAGCCAGGACCGCATGTACAATGAGCAGTTCTTC	CASSQDRMYNEQFF
TRBV7-9	TRBJ2-1	few	12	.	TGTGCCAGCAGAAATTGGGACAATGAGCAGTTCTTC	CASRNWDNEQFF
TRBV20-1	TRBJ2-1	few	10	.	TGCAGTGCTACAAAAAATGAGCAGTTCTTC	CSATKNEQFF
TRBV7-2	TRBJ2-7	.	16	TRBD1	TGTGCCAGCAGTTACGACAGGGTGGGTCGAAGAGCCGAGCAGTACTTC	CASSYDRVGRRAEQYF
TRBV4-1	TRBJ2-2	.	16	.	TGCGCCAGCAGCCAAGAGGGGACTCCGTACACCGGGGAGCTGTTTTTT	CASSQEGTPYTGELFF
TRBV21-1	TRBJ2-6	.	16	.	TGTGCCAGCAGCGCGGACAGGGGAGTAGGGGCCAACGTCCTGACTTTC	CASSADRGVGANVLTF
TRBV4-3	TRBJ2-6	.	15	.	TGCGCCAGCAGCCGCCTTGACGGGGGGGCCAACGTCCTGACTTTC	CASSRLDGGANVLTF
TRBV10-3	TRBJ1-1	many	13	.	TGTGCCATCCGGACAAAGGAGTACACTGAAGCTTTCTTT	CAIRTKEYTEAFF
TRBV5-1	TRBJ2-5	few	15	.	TGCGCCAGCAGCATCCTAGCCCCACGTGAGGAGACCCAGTACTTC	CASSILAPREETQYF
TRBV28	TRBJ2-6	.	15	.	TGTGCCAGCAGTCCGAGGTGGATACGGGCCAACGTCCTGACTTTC	CASSPRWIRANVLTF
TRBV5-6	TRBJ1-6	few	13	.	TGTGCCAGCAGCTTCATGAGTAATTCACCCCTCCACTTT	CASSFMSNSPLHF